The following is a T cell receptor beta chain sequence with its context. Its antigen specificity is not known. One base away there is no much larger clone; base qualities are not given. This sample is part of a study of blood T cell repertoires in COVID-19 (dated by TCRdb to the early 2020s). Regarding the complete study: Collaborator samples came from the United States, Italy and Spain and covered acute and convalescent phases of COVID-19. The repertoires were made available in a free public database intended to serve as a resource for research on the immune response to SARS-CoV-2. The material from the prospective study consisted of cDNA or gDNA derived from T cells, B-cell-depleted T cells, or PBMCs. The samples were drawn from two sources: the first 160 participants of the ongoing ImmuneRACE study, and 950 to 1,500 subjects contributed by 6 global collaborators. Where available, HLA class I and class II types were taken from metadata supplied by the sample provider and were not determined by assay-based typing. The dataset comprised deeply sampled blood TCRbeta repertoires from subjects exposed to, actively infected with, or recovered from COVID-19. A de-identified subject ID, COVID-19 status, age in years and sex were almost always included in the sample metadata.

The collaborating institutions used their own protocols to collect whole blood in K2EDTA tubes. Collaborator samples were shipped for TCRbeta analysis as frozen whole blood, isolated PBMCs, or DNA extracted from either sample type. The CDR3, cysteine through phenylalanine, is 15 amino acids long. The read is trimmed to its CDR3 DNA, 45 bases read in frame from base 1. Ends trimmed: V by 2 bases, J by 3 bases; bases unmatched to a gene: 4. From a lookup of the germline V gene, CDR1 and CDR2 are SGHNT and YENEEA. Findings and caveats that apply to the study as a whole: The quantity of clinical and demographic metadata differed by source and by participant and was supplied without curation.

The immunoSEQ Assay, a bias-controlled multiplex PCR, was used to amplify TCRbeta CDR3 regions from genomic DNA. The original methods were these. Within the assay, amplification of reference gene primers was used to estimate how many nucleated cells each sample contained. To quantify the absolute abundance of each unique TCRbeta CDR3 rearrangement, sequence reads were collapsed and filtered. For each sample, productive Simpson clonality was calculated as the square root of Simpson's diversity index over productive rearrangements. Sourced from immuneACCESS, this table was stored by TCRdb with only in-frame sequences that have V and J called. A share of the clones is absent; for the studies checked, an unresolved V gene accounts for under half, and the remainder has no known explanation. The V and J calls and clone size come from that table; D and trimming were worked out from the DNA. The sample table holds 60,000 to 90,000 clones, of which roughly 84% were seen once. The ten largest clones represent 3.5% to 4% of the sample.

The clonotype comes from a man in his fifties or sixties with acute or convalescent COVID-19. Material: peripheral blood. The chain links TRBV11-3 with TRBJ2-7; a stretch of 10 junction bases matches TRBD1. The nucleotide sequence reads TGTGCCAGCAGCTTACCCGGACAGGGGGGCTACGAGCAGTACTTC. Its protein reads: CASSLPGQGGYEQYF. The CDR3, completed at both ends by the reference TRBV11-3 and TRBJ2-7 genes, gives the full variable domain EAGVVQSPRYKIIEKKQPVAFWCNPISGHNTLYWYLQNLGQGPELLIRYENEEAVDDSQLPKDRFSAERLKGVDSTLKIQPAELGDSAVYLCASSLPGQGGYEQYFGPGTRLTVT.